This T cell receptor beta chain was obtained from a study of T cell responses to AZD1222 COVID-19 vaccine. Study results and caveats: At 160-218 and 743-854, vaccine-associated CD4 TCRs were dominant, and they spanned spike.

Profiled with immunoSEQ multiplex PCR; TCRdb holds only in-frame clones, not every one. Among some 100,000 clones listed, roughly 86% were seen once. In regard to this clone: What it binds is unknown.

There are 15 residues in the CDR3. V lost 4 bases to trimming and J lost 2 bases, with 14 bases between them. Germline V gene data show CDR1 as MNHEY and CDR2 as SVGEGT. Analyses pooled second doses at about 4 or about 12 weeks. The receptor's source is an adult who received the AZD1222 COVID-19 vaccine. The sample was peripheral blood, taken 28 days after the second AZD1222 dose. The rearrangement uses TRBV6-2 or TRBV6-3 and TRBJ2-5; D might be TRBD2 (5 bases). DNA of the CDR3: TGTGCCAGCAGTTTTGGAGGCGGCCGGCAAGAGACCCAGTACTTC. It is translated as CASSFGGGRQETQYF.